These 3 T cell receptor beta chains were all obtained from the same sample, sequenced in a study of CD8+ T cells in alopecia areata. Extracted RNA was reverse transcribed, and the resulting cDNA served as sequencing template. The data were produced by immunoSEQ multiplex PCR, yet TCRdb's version contains in-frame clones alone and is incomplete. The data contain some 190,000 clones, roughly 66% of them singletons. Specified treatment: oral pan-JAK inhibitor, 5-10 mg twice daily. The material was CD4+ T cells sorted from blood, obtained between weeks 44 and 45, from a patient treated with tofacitinib. The receptors derive from a human donor with alopecia areata.

The CDR3 loop reads CASSQGQGNQPQHF. Here the CDR3 DNA reads TGTGCCAGCAGCCAAGGACAGGGGAATCAGCCCCAGCATTTT. V gene TRBV4-2 combines with J gene TRBJ1-5, with 8 bases matching TRBD1. CDR3 length: 14 residues. CDR1 and CDR2 (germline): LGHNA, YNFKEQ. V shed 1 base and J 4 bases; nucleotides not matched to a gene: 0.

CDR3 nucleotides: TGTGCCAGCAGTGTGAGTGCAGATACGCAGTATTTT. Translating gives CASSVSADTQYF. The J gene is TRBJ2-3, the V gene TRBV2; D remains unclear. The V gene lost 4 bases and the J gene lost 4 bases, with 6 bases spanning the gap. The V gene's germline CDR1 is SNHLY and CDR2 FYNNEI. The CDR3 sequence is 12 residues long.

The V and J genes are TRBV7-2 and TRBJ1-1; D gene uncertain. From germline, CDR1 is SGHTA and CDR2 FQGNSA. The germline V and J ends were trimmed by 1 base and 5 bases, with 17 bases remaining between them. The CDR3 has 16 residues. Here the CDR3 DNA reads TGTGCCAGCAGCTTAGGTCCTGGGCCCCTGGGGACTGAAGCTTTCTTT. Amino acids: CASSLGPGPLGTEAFF.